This passage covers 30 T cell receptor beta chains from one sample sequenced in a study of CD8 T cells in Susac syndrome. Reverse transcription of roughly 0.5 to 1 ug RNA was performed with random hexamers. TCRdb reprocessed the immunoSEQ multiplex PCR reads via MiXCR and lists one record per CDR3 protein. The sample contains 100,000 to 150,000 distinct CDR3 sequences, roughly 95% of which appear only once. The sequencing input was CD4+ T cells from PBMCs. The receptors originated from a human donor in good health.

The gene calls are TRBV5-6 and TRBJ2-7; TRBD1 matches 9 bases. Looked up from germline, CDR1 is SGHDT and CDR2 is YYEEEE. There are 15 residues in the CDR3. The trim removed 4 bases at V and 5 bases at J, leaving 10 bases unmatched. In nucleotides, the CDR3 is TGTGCCAGCAGCCGCCACGGGACAGGGCCTCACGAGCAGTACTTC. Its protein is CASSRHGTGPHEQYF.

This clonotype appeared once. The chain's CDR3 is CASSPGQGDREQYF. The CDR3 nucleotides read TGTGCCAGCAGTCCGGGACAGGGAGACAGAGAGCAGTACTTC. The rearrangement uses TRBV12-3 or TRBV12-4 and TRBJ2-7, with 9 bases matching TRBD1. V lost 5 bases and J lost 7; bases outside the gene matches: 9. This CDR3 region has 14 residues.

This clonotype was observed a single time. The chain joins TRBV19 to TRBJ1-5; a possible D gene is TRBD1 (6 bases). This CDR3 region has 16 residues. V lost 3 bases and J 7 bases, leaving 19 bases between the germline ends. Per the germline V gene, CDR1 is LNHDA and CDR2 is SQIVND (reference sequence). As DNA, the CDR3 is TGTGCCAGTAGTATCAGGGGCGGTGGTGAAGTCCAGCCCCAGCATTTT. Residues: CASSIRGGGEVQPQHF.

The chain employs TRBV12-3 or TRBV12-4 and TRBJ2-7; TRBD2 matches 7 bases. J gave up 6 bases and V 2 bases, and 7 bases lay outside the gene matches. This CDR3 comprises 14 residues. The CDR3 sequence is CASSLSGLGVEQYF. The CDR3 DNA reads as TGTGCCAGCAGTTTATCTGGACTAGGAGTCGAGCAGTACTTC.

As to this clonotype: The junction does not match germline at one end; this may be a read error. The gene calls are TRBV7-9 and TRBJ2-7; D might be TRBD2 (6 bases). Germline CDR1 reads SEHNR; CDR2 reads FQNEAQ (reference sequence). The CDR3 totals 12 residues. The CDR3 loop is CASSLGAGTGDF. For the CDR3, the DNA is TGTGCCAGCAGCTTAGGCGCCGGGACGGGGGACTTC.

This clonotype appeared a single time. This chain joins TRBV9 and TRBJ1-2; D perhaps matches TRBD1 (5 bases). The CDR3 spans 13 residues. The germline V gene encodes CDR1 SGDLS and CDR2 YYNGEE. V was cut by 0 bases and J by 8 bases, with 11 bases left in between. The CDR3: CASSVEGRPGYTF. In DNA form, the CDR3 reads TGTGCCAGCAGCGTAGAGGGGCGGCCGGGCTACACCTTC.

V and J are TRBV15 and TRBJ2-5; 8 positions match TRBD2. This CDR3 region has 15 residues. The ends lost 5 bases at V and 3 bases at J; junction bases unmatched: 8. CDR1 and CDR2 from the germline V gene are LNHNV and YYDKDF (reference sequence). In nucleotides, the CDR3 is TGTGCCACCAGCCGCCAGGGACTAGTGAAAGAGACCCAGTACTTC. Protein product: CATSRQGLVKETQYF.

To note about this clonotype: A read error may account for a junction end that differs from germline. The genes are TRBV7-9 and TRBJ2-1, with 7 nucleotides matching TRBD2. Germline V CDR1 and CDR2: SEHNR, FQNEAQ (reference sequence). The CDR3 covers 14 residues. CDR3 sequence reads: CASSFGAGENEQFF. The CDR3 bases are TGCGCCAGCAGCTTTGGGGCGGGAGAGAATGAGCAGTTCTTC.

This sequence joins TRBV6-5 and TRBJ1-5, with D hard to call. The CDR3 covers 14 residues. The germline V gene has CDR1 MNHEY and CDR2 SVGAGI. Trimming shortened V by 0 bases and J by 4 bases, and 7 bases separated the two germline ends. Here the CDR3 DNA reads TGTGCCAGCAGTTACTCGAAGGGAAATCAGCCCCAGCATTTT. It translates to CASSYSKGNQPQHF.

The CDR3 DNA sequence: TGTGCCAGCAGCGTAGAGGGCAGGGGAGAGACCCAGTACTTC. This codes for CASSVEGRGETQYF. The chain has TRBV9 and TRBJ2-5; maybe TRBD1 (6 bases). Looked up from germline, CDR1 is SGDLS and CDR2 is YYNGEE. This CDR3 has 14 amino acids. With 0 bases removed from V and 4 bases from J, the gap between germline ends came to 10 bases.

V and J are TRBV20-1 and TRBJ1-2; D not certain. The CDR3 extends over 12 amino acids. Deletions cut 6 bases from V and 0 bases from J, with 8 bases between. Per the germline V gene, CDR1 is DFQATT and CDR2 is SNEGSKA (reference sequence). CDR3 residues: CSAPSPNYGYTF. The CDR3 nucleotides read TGCAGTGCCCCGTCCCCTAACTATGGCTACACCTTC.

The gene calls are TRBV25-1 and TRBJ2-7, with D hard to call. The CDR3 sequence is 14 residues long. In germline, CDR1 is MGHDK, CDR2 SYGVNS. V was cut by 3 bases and J by 0 bases, with 9 bases left in between. The CDR3 protein is CASSDPGSSYEQYF. The DNA of the CDR3 is TGTGCCAGCAGTGACCCGGGTTCCTCCTACGAGCAGTACTTC.

The chain has TRBV5-1 and TRBJ1-1, with D maybe TRBD1 (5 bases). The CDR3 contains 14 residues. Deletions cut 3 bases from V and 1 base from J, with 10 bases between. Looked up from germline, CDR1 is SGHRS and CDR2 is YFSETQ. CDR3 sequence (DNA): TGCGCCAGCAGCTCGGGACGGACGAACACTGAAGCTTTCTTT. It encodes CASSSGRTNTEAFF.

V usage is TRBV5-4 and J usage is TRBJ2-5, with 8 bases lining up with TRBD1. After removal of 0 bases from V and 3 bases from J, the junction contained 1 base not matched to a gene. The CDR3 extends over 14 amino acids. The germline V gene has CDR1 SGHNT and CDR2 YYREEE (reference sequence). CDR3 nucleotides: TGTGCCAGCAGCTTGGCGGACAGGGAAGAGACCCAGTACTTC. Amino acids: CASSLADREETQYF.

V gene TRBV29-1 combines with J gene TRBJ2-7; TRBD2 agrees at 12 bases. V trimming: 4 bases; J trimming: 5 bases; junction bases outside the gene matches: 6. Germline CDR1 SQVTM, CDR2 ANQGSEA. This CDR3 comprises 14 residues. The CDR3 here is CSVGLAGDAHEQYF. In DNA form, the CDR3 reads TGCAGCGTTGGACTAGCGGGAGATGCGCACGAGCAGTACTTC.

The rearrangement links TRBV5-4 to TRBJ2-5; 8 nucleotides agree with TRBD1. This CDR3 has 13 residues. V was pared by 2 bases and J by 4 bases, with 1 base of the junction left unmatched. From germline, CDR1 is SGHNT and CDR2 YYREEE (reference sequence). CDR3 nucleotide sequence: TGTGCCAGCAGCTTAACAGGGGGAGAGACCCAGTACTTC. Amino acids: CASSLTGGETQYF.

In DNA form, the CDR3 reads TGTGCCAGCAGTTTTCAGGGGGACTATGGCTACACCTTC. It translates to CASSFQGDYGYTF. The chain is built from TRBV12-3 or TRBV12-4 and TRBJ1-2; 7 bases fit TRBD1. With 3 bases clipped from V and 3 bases from J, the junction kept 1 base outside the gene matches. This CDR3 region has 13 residues.

Worth noting for this clonotype: Its ends do not fully match the called genes, so a read error is possible. The chain joins TRBV5-1 to TRBJ2-5; tentatively, D is TRBD2 (5 bases). This CDR3 region has 12 residues. Germline loops: CDR1 SGHRS, CDR2 YFSETQ. This chain's CDR3 is CASSWTEETQYF. In DNA, the CDR3 is TGTGCCAGCAGTTGGACTGAAGAGACCCAGTACTTC.

The chain has TRBV20-1 and TRBJ2-2, with 10 bases lining up with TRBD1. Germline lookup yields CDR1 DFQATT and CDR2 SNEGSKA (reference sequence). The CDR3 sequence is 18 residues long. Trimming at V came to 1 base and at J to 3 bases, leaving 11 bases not matched to a gene. The CDR3 DNA is TGCAGTGCTAGAGTCCCCCTCGGACAGGGGGAAGACACCGGGGAGCTGTTTTTT. It codes for CSARVPLGQGEDTGELFF.

The chain uses TRBV3-1 and TRBJ1-3, with D possibly matching TRBD1 (5 bases). Trimming cost V 2 bases and J 3 bases, with 11 bases left between them. Germline V gene sequence: CDR1 LGHDT, CDR2 YNNKEL (reference sequence). CDR3 length: 15 residues. The CDR3: CASSQKGLGGNTIYF. CDR3 bases: TGTGCCAGCAGCCAAAAGGGGCTAGGTGGAAACACCATATATTTT.

In its sample, this clonotype was seen once. The chain employs TRBV28 and TRBJ2-1, with 7 nucleotides matching TRBD2. The junction had 9 bases not matched to a gene; V was cut back by 7 bases and J by 0 bases. Germline CDR1 is MDHEN and CDR2 is SYDVKM. The CDR3 contains 16 residues. Here the CDR3 DNA reads TGTGCCAGCACCAGAAGCGGGAAACTCTCCTACAATGAGCAGTTCTTC. Its translation is CASTRSGKLSYNEQFF.

The chain combines TRBV28 with TRBJ2-4; no definite D call. V was shortened by 8 bases and J by 7 bases, with 18 bases between the two germline ends. The CDR3 covers 14 residues. Per germline, CDR1 MDHEN and CDR2 SYDVKM. CDR3 loop: CASRPTQQWNIQYF. The CDR3 DNA sequence: TGTGCCAGCCGCCCAACCCAGCAGTGGAACATTCAGTACTTC.

V gene TRBV2 combines with J gene TRBJ2-5; D ambiguous. The CDR3 has 10 amino acids. The germline CDR1 and CDR2 sequences are SNHLY and FYNNEI. Deletions cut 8 bases from V and 13 bases from J, with 14 bases between. CDR3 coding DNA: TGTGCCAGCGCCGGGTTCTCCTGGTACTTC. Translating it yields CASAGFSWYF.

The V gene is TRBV28, the J gene TRBJ2-7; 8 nucleotides match TRBD1. V gave up 3 bases and J gave up 9 bases; unmatched junction bases: 10. CDR1 is MDHEN and CDR2 is SYDVKM in the germline V gene. This CDR3 spans 14 amino acids. CDR3 bases: TGTGCCAGCAGTTTGACAGGGGAATCCTTTGGGCAGTACTTC. This translates into CASSLTGESFGQYF.

This chain uses TRBV5-4 with TRBJ1-1, with 7 bases identical to TRBD1. The CDR3 is made up of 14 amino acids. CDR1 and CDR2 (germline): SGHNT, YYREEE (reference sequence). Trimming took 4 bases from V and 11 from J; bases not matched to a gene: 14. The CDR3 loop is CASSPRDSGIGAFF. CDR3 DNA: TGTGCCAGCAGCCCCCGGGACAGCGGTATTGGGGCTTTCTTT.

The gene calls are TRBV18 and TRBJ1-2; TRBD1 is a possible D gene (5 bases). Trimming removed 2 bases at V and 4 bases at J, with 11 bases between. Germline CDR1 reads KGHSH; CDR2 reads LQKENI. This CDR3 is 14 amino acids long. CDR3 in amino acids: CASSPAGNLYGYTF. In DNA form, the CDR3 reads TGTGCCAGCTCACCAGCAGGGAACCTCTATGGCTACACCTTC.

The V gene is TRBV3-1, the J gene TRBJ2-7, with D hard to call. Trimming stripped 8 bases from V and 2 bases from J, with 7 bases between. There are 11 residues in the CDR3. Germline CDR1 reads LGHDT; CDR2 reads YNNKEL (reference sequence). CDR3 residues: CASRGPYEQYF. The CDR3 coding sequence is TGTGCCAGCCGTGGTCCCTACGAGCAGTACTTC.

This clonotype was detected once. CDR3 in amino acids: CASRTGIAGELFF. The CDR3 bases are TGTGCCAGCAGGACAGGGATCGCCGGGGAGCTGTTTTTT. V usage is TRBV2 and J usage is TRBJ2-2, with 7 bases lining up with TRBD1. The CDR3 loop spans 13 amino acids. Per germline, CDR1 SNHLY and CDR2 FYNNEI. V was clipped by 6 bases and J by 6 bases; unmatched bases: 4. The full variable domain, in which reference TRBV2 and TRBJ2-2 provide the parts outside the CDR3, is EPEVTQTPSHQVTQMGQEVILRCVPISNHLYFYWYRQILGQKVEFLVSFYNNEISEKSEIFDDQFSVERPDGSNFTLKIRSTKLEDSAMYFCASRTGIAGELFFGEGSRLTVL.

The chain employs TRBV4-1 and TRBJ2-7; 7 bases fit TRBD1. Germline V gene data show CDR1 as MGHRA and CDR2 as YSYEKL. This CDR3 has 15 amino acids. V trimming: 4 bases; J trimming: 0 bases; junction bases outside the gene matches: 6. DNA for the CDR3: TGCGCCAGCAGCCCCTCACAGGGGCCCTCCTACGAGCAGTACTTC. This codes for CASSPSQGPSYEQYF.

This chain links TRBV3-1 with TRBJ2-7; D is possibly TRBD2 (6 bases). The CDR3 is made up of 11 amino acids. In germline, CDR1 is LGHDT, CDR2 YNNKEL (reference sequence). The V end was cut by 10 bases, the J end by 4 bases, with 11 bases between. CDR3 DNA sequence: TGTGCCACAGGAGGGGTTTACGAGCAGTACTTC. It codes for CATGGVYEQYF.